The 28 T cell receptor beta chains below come from one sample, sequenced in a study of neurological immune-mediated disorders. TCRdb analysed the 5' RACE reads with MiXCR anew, one entry per CDR3 protein. The sample carries approximately 70,000 distinct CDR3 sequences, roughly 4.8% recorded once. Sequencing used PBMCs. Every receptor here comes from a woman aged 70-85 years with multiple sclerosis.

This chain links TRBV7-2 with TRBJ1-2; D is possibly TRBD1 (6 bases). The V end lost 1 base, the J end lost 5 bases, and 11 bases lay between the germline ends. Germline V CDR1 and CDR2: SGHTA, FQGNSA. The CDR3 has 14 amino acids. The CDR3 loop is CASSLGQTGYGYTF. The CDR3 DNA sequence: TGTGCCAGCAGCTTAGGGCAAACAGGGTATGGCTACACCTTC.

In its sample, this clonotype was seen a few times. The chain carries TRBV18 and TRBJ2-1, with 10 bases lining up with TRBD2. V lost 3 bases to trimming and J lost 8 bases; unmatched junction nucleotides: 16. The germline V gene encodes CDR1 KGHSH and CDR2 LQKENI. The CDR3 loop spans 18 amino acids. CDR3 in amino acids: CASSPQGTSVRGLDEQFF. The CDR3 DNA reads as TGTGCCAGCTCACCCCAGGGGACTAGCGTGAGAGGTTTGGATGAGCAGTTCTTC.

At least ten counts were recorded for this clonotype. The chain combines TRBV29-1 with TRBJ1-5; D unresolved. CDR1 and CDR2 (germline): SQVTM, ANQGSEA. Deletions cut 6 bases from V and 0 bases from J, with 6 bases between. This CDR3 region has 12 residues. Here the CDR3 reads CSVQDSNQPQHF. The CDR3 DNA is TGCAGCGTCCAGGATAGCAATCAGCCCCAGCATTTT.

V is TRBV6-2 or TRBV6-3 and J is TRBJ2-7, with TRBD2 matching 13 bases. Germline loops: CDR1 MNHEY, CDR2 SVGEGT. Losses at the gene ends were 3 bases for V and 3 bases for J; bases not matched to a gene: 5. This CDR3 contains 16 residues. CDR3 sequence (DNA): TGTGCCAGCAGTTATCCGACTAGCGGGAGGAACTACGAGCAGTACTTC. Encoded protein: CASSYPTSGRNYEQYF.

This clonotype occurred many times. This chain joins TRBV5-1 and TRBJ1-5, with a possible D match to TRBD1 (6 bases). Per the germline V gene, CDR1 is SGHRS and CDR2 is YFSETQ. Trimming removed 4 bases from V and 0 bases from J, with 8 bases in between. This CDR3 spans 14 amino acids. CDR3 in DNA: TGCGCCAGCAGCCAGGACAGTAGCAATCAGCCCCAGCATTTT. This translates into CASSQDSSNQPQHF.

This clonotype was observed at least ten times. The rearrangement joins TRBV30 to TRBJ1-6; D gene unclear. With 2 bases removed from V and 9 bases from J, the gap between germline ends came to 5 bases. Germline CDR1 is GTSNPN and CDR2 is SVGIG (reference sequence). The CDR3 loop spans 11 amino acids. CDR3 residues: CAWSQSSPLHF. The CDR3 nucleotides are TGTGCCTGGAGTCAGAGTTCACCCCTCCACTTT. The variable domain in full, completed from reference TRBV30 and TRBJ1-6, reads SQTIHQWPATLVQPVGSPLSLECTVEGTSNPNLYWYRQAAGRGLQLLFYSVGIGQISSEVPQNLSASRPQDRQFILSSKKLLLSDSGFYLCAWSQSSPLHFGNGTRLTVT.

This clonotype occurred many times. This chain connects TRBV7-6 to TRBJ1-1; 8 bases map to TRBD1. Germline V lookup: CDR1 SGHVS, CDR2 FNYEAQ. This CDR3 comprises 16 residues. The V segment lost 2 bases and the J segment 2 bases; nucleotides outside the gene matches: 7. The CDR3 reads CASSLQVSGGNTEAFF. CDR3 bases: TGTGCCAGCAGCTTACAAGTTTCAGGGGGCAACACTGAAGCTTTCTTT.

Points on this clonotype: A read error may be the cause here, since a much bigger clone is one base away. The V gene is TRBV20-1, the J gene TRBJ1-5; D is perhaps TRBD1 (6 bases). Germline assignment: CDR1 DFQATT and CDR2 SNEGSKA (reference sequence). The germline V and J ends were trimmed by 3 bases and 7 bases, with 16 bases remaining between them. There are 14 residues in the CDR3. The CDR3 DNA reads as TGCAGTGCTAGTCACGGCAGGGGTGGACAGCCCCAGCATTTT. This codes for CSASHGRGGQPQHF.

This clonotype occurred many times. The genes are TRBV5-1 and TRBJ2-5, with D tentatively TRBD1 or TRBD2 (7 bases each). Germline V CDR1 and CDR2: SGHRS, YFSETQ. V lost 2 bases, J lost 4 bases, and 18 bases lay in between. The CDR3 is made up of 16 amino acids. CDR3 sequence (DNA): TGCGCCAGCAGCTTTCAGGGGGAGGGCCGCCGAGAGACCCAGTACTTC. This translates into CASSFQGEGRRETQYF.

At least ten counts were recorded for this clonotype. The genes are TRBV20-1 and TRBJ2-1; TRBD2 agrees at 8 bases. Germline CDR1 reads DFQATT; CDR2 reads SNEGSKA (reference sequence). The CDR3 contains 15 residues. V lost 3 bases to trimming and J lost 7 bases; unmatched junction nucleotides: 11. The DNA of the CDR3 is TGCAGTGCTAGCGATTCAACTAGCGGACTTAATGAGCAGTTCTTC. Protein product: CSASDSTSGLNEQFF.

The sample holds many counts of this clonotype. The V and J genes are TRBV4-1 and TRBJ2-1; 10 positions agree with TRBD2. The CDR3 covers 17 residues. Germline CDR1 reads MGHRA; CDR2 reads YSYEKL. V lost 1 base and J lost 5; bases outside the gene matches: 8. CDR3 DNA sequence: TGCGCCAGCAGCCAAGGCTTGGGAGCGGGAGGGGACAATGAGCAGTTCTTC. It is translated as CASSQGLGAGGDNEQFF.

This clonotype was seen at least ten times. The chain employs TRBV7-2 and TRBJ2-3; 7 nucleotides agree with TRBD2. The CDR3 length is 18 residues. J was trimmed by 1 base and V by 1 base; bases with no gene match: 11. Germline loops: CDR1 SGHTA, CDR2 FQGNSA. CDR3 in DNA: TGTGCCAGCAGCTTAGTCATGAAGCGGGGAGAGCGCACAGATACGCAGTATTTT. It yields the protein CASSLVMKRGERTDTQYF.

This clonotype was counted at least ten times. This chain connects TRBV6-4 to TRBJ2-1, with 8 bases aligning to TRBD2. CDR3 length: 15 amino acids. V dropped 7 bases and J dropped 8; count of bases not matched to a gene: 13. In germline, CDR1 is MRHNA, CDR2 SNTAGT. This chain's CDR3 is CASKLYPGGGDEQFF. The CDR3 DNA reads as TGTGCCAGCAAGTTATATCCGGGAGGGGGGGATGAGCAGTTCTTC.

This clonotype occurred many times. The chain uses TRBV6-2 or TRBV6-3 and TRBJ2-1; the match to TRBD2 covers 8 bases. The CDR3 covers 16 residues. The V and J ends lost 2 bases and 8 bases, in that order; junction bases with no gene match: 11. The germline V gene encodes CDR1 MNHEY and CDR2 SVGEGT. The CDR3 spells CASSYNSGTRTDEQFF. The CDR3 nucleotides are TGTGCCAGCAGTTACAACTCGGGGACTAGAACAGATGAGCAGTTCTTC.

This clonotype was detected ten times or more. V is TRBV7-2 and J is TRBJ2-7; 9 bases fit TRBD2. J was trimmed by 3 bases and V by 3 bases; bases with no gene match: 9. This CDR3 contains 16 residues. CDR1 is SGHTA and CDR2 is FQGNSA in the germline V gene. In DNA, the CDR3 is TGTGCCAGCAGCTTCTTTGGGGCTAGCGGGAACTACGAGCAGTACTTC. It yields the protein CASSFFGASGNYEQYF. Complete variable domain (other parts from reference TRBV7-2 and TRBJ2-7): GAGVSQSPSNKVTEKGKDVELRCDPISGHTALYWYRQSLGQGLEFLIYFQGNSAPDKSGLPSDRFSAERTGGSVSTLTIQRTQQEDSAVYLCASSFFGASGNYEQYFGPGTRLTVT.

The chain carries TRBV29-1 and TRBJ2-1; 10 bases are shared with TRBD2. CDR3 size: 15 residues. CDR1 and CDR2 from the germline V gene are SQVTM and ANQGSEA. J lost 0 bases, V lost 6 bases, and 5 bases had no gene match. The CDR3 loop reads CSVVSSGSSYNEQFF. CDR3 in DNA: TGCAGCGTCGTCTCTAGCGGGAGCTCCTACAATGAGCAGTTCTTC.

This clonotype was seen repeatedly, ten times or more. This chain connects TRBV3-1 to TRBJ1-5, with D perhaps TRBD1 (6 bases). V dropped 0 bases and J dropped 6 bases, with 12 bases sitting between them. The CDR3 length is 15 residues. From germline, CDR1 is LGHDT and CDR2 YNNKEL (reference sequence). The CDR3 DNA follows: TGTGCCAGCAGCCAAGAAGCGGGGGACACTCAGCCCCAGCATTTT. Translated, it gives CASSQEAGDTQPQHF.

The V call is TRBV20-1, the J call TRBJ2-3; 8 positions match TRBD2. Germline trimming cut 3 bases from V and 4 bases from J; bases unmatched to any gene: 3. Germline V gene lookup returns CDR1 DFQATT and CDR2 SNEGSKA (reference sequence). CDR3 length: 13 residues. The CDR3 sequence: CSASGRAPDTQYF. The CDR3 coding sequence is TGCAGTGCTAGCGGGAGGGCCCCAGATACGCAGTATTTT.

This sequence joins TRBV6-5 and TRBJ1-2; 7 nucleotides align to TRBD1. The CDR3 loop spans 14 amino acids. CDR1 and CDR2 (germline): MNHEY, SVGAGI. Trimming took 2 bases from V and 8 from J; bases not matched to a gene: 8. CDR3 DNA sequence: TGTGCCAGCAGTTACGCAACAGGGGATCAAGGCTACACCTTC. Protein: CASSYATGDQGYTF.

This clonotype was recorded many times. The V gene is TRBV2, the J gene TRBJ2-7; 7 bases fit TRBD1. The CDR3 has 13 amino acids. CDR1 SNHLY and CDR2 FYNNEI come from the germline V gene. V trimming: 7 bases; J trimming: 7 bases; junction bases outside the gene matches: 10. CDR3 protein: CASTPTGLGEQYF. The CDR3 coding sequence is TGTGCCAGCACCCCGACAGGGTTGGGGGAGCAGTACTTC. The full variable domain, with the rest looked up from reference TRBV2 and TRBJ2-7, is EPEVTQTPSHQVTQMGQEVILRCVPISNHLYFYWYRQILGQKVEFLVSFYNNEISEKSEIFDDQFSVERPDGSNFTLKIRSTKLEDSAMYFCASTPTGLGEQYFGPGTRLTVT.

This clonotype was seen ten or more times. This chain links TRBV4-3 with TRBJ1-1, with D hard to call. V shed 0 bases and J shed 2 bases, with 10 bases lying between them. The CDR3 runs to 15 residues. The germline V gene encodes CDR1 LGHNA and CDR2 YSLEER. CDR3 bases: TGCGCCAGCAGCCAAGATAACGCCGTCAACACTGAAGCTTTCTTT. Its protein product is CASSQDNAVNTEAFF.

The chain carries TRBV18 and TRBJ1-4, with D maybe TRBD1 (5 bases). The V gene lost 5 bases and the J gene lost 6 bases, with 13 bases spanning the gap. CDR1 and CDR2 (germline): KGHSH, LQKENI. The CDR3 totals 14 residues. For the CDR3, the DNA is TGTGCCAGCTCAAAAACGGGACCTGATGAAAAACTGTTTTTT. Its protein is CASSKTGPDEKLFF. The full variable domain, its missing parts supplied by reference TRBV18 and TRBJ1-4, is NAGVMQNPRHLVRRRGQEARLRCSPMKGHSHVYWYRQLPEEGLKFMVYLQKENIIDESGMPKERFSAEFPKEGPSILRIQQVVRGDSAAYFCASSKTGPDEKLFFGSGTQLSVL.

The sample holds many counts of this clonotype. DNA for the CDR3: TGTGCCAGCAGCTTTTTACCGAACTACGAGCAGTACTTC. Residues: CASSFLPNYEQYF. The gene calls are TRBV7-9 and TRBJ2-7; D ambiguous. CDR3 length equals 13 residues. Germline V CDR1 and CDR2: SEHNR, FQNEAQ (reference sequence). The ends were cut back, 3 bases at V and 3 bases at J, with 9 bases in the middle.

Turning to this clonotype: Possible read error: a much larger clone is one base away. The chain employs TRBV7-9 and TRBJ2-1, with D hard to call. The CDR3 length is 11 residues. The V end lost 11 bases, the J end lost 4 bases, and 9 bases lay between the germline ends. Germline-derived CDR1 and CDR2 are SEHNR and FQNEAQ (reference sequence). In nucleotides, the CDR3 is TGTGCCTCCAACAGATACAATGAGCAGTTCTTC. Translating gives CASNRYNEQFF.

This clonotype was observed many times. The chain links TRBV5-1 to TRBJ2-3, with D perhaps TRBD2 (6 bases). The CDR3 consists of 14 residues. CDR1 SGHRS and CDR2 YFSETQ come from the germline V gene. Trimming shortened V by 0 bases and J by 4 bases, and 9 bases separated the two germline ends. This CDR3 is CASSLAPSADTQYF. CDR3 nucleotide sequence: TGCGCCAGCAGCTTGGCCCCTAGCGCAGATACGCAGTATTTT.

This clonotype was observed many times. The chain carries TRBV6-5 and TRBJ2-7; D may be TRBD2 (6 bases). The CDR3 extends over 11 amino acids. Germline V lookup: CDR1 MNHEY, CDR2 SVGAGI. V lost 11 bases and J lost 3, with 11 bases in between. The CDR3 nucleotides read TGTGCCGTAATGGGAGGCTACGAGCAGTACTTC. Translated, it gives CAVMGGYEQYF.

Ten or more counts support this clonotype. The chain links TRBV7-8 to TRBJ2-1, with no clear D. V was cut by 2 bases and J by 6 bases, with 11 bases left in between. The V gene's germline CDR1 is SGHVS and CDR2 FQNEAQ. This CDR3 has 14 amino acids. CDR3 in amino acids: CASSLPGSVNEQFF. In DNA form, the CDR3 reads TGTGCCAGCAGCTTACCCGGATCGGTCAATGAGCAGTTCTTC.

This rearrangement joins TRBV6-4 to TRBJ1-1; D not certain. Deletions cut 4 bases from V and 4 bases from J, with 13 bases between. The CDR3 totals 14 residues. Per germline, CDR1 MRHNA and CDR2 SNTAGT. CDR3 in amino acids: CASSVGAESTEAFF. DNA of the CDR3: TGTGCCAGCAGTGTGGGTGCAGAGAGCACTGAAGCTTTCTTT.